What follows are 21 T cell receptor beta chains derived from one specimen sequenced in a study of cytomegalovirus exposure and HLA in healthy donors. 13 Jbeta primers and 60 Vbeta primers were used for the PCR. Assay used: immunoSEQ multiplex PCR; TCRdb lists only in-frame clones, some missing. In the table there are approximately 53,000 clones, 65% to 80% of which are singletons. Material for sequencing was PBMCs. These receptors all come from a woman between 45 and 65 years old in good health and CMV-seronegative.

This sequence joins TRBV27 and TRBJ2-1; a weak D match, TRBD2 (5 bases). The CDR3 has 14 amino acids. Per germline, CDR1 MNHEY and CDR2 SMNVEV (reference sequence). V lost 5 bases and J lost 15, with 23 bases in between. CDR3 nucleotide sequence: TGTGCCAGCAGTCCTTCAAGGTCCCTAGCTGGACTGTTCTTC. It yields the protein CASSPSRSLAGLFF.

The chain couples TRBV29-1 to TRBJ1-1, with 8 nucleotides matching TRBD1. CDR1 is SQVTM, CDR2 ANQGSEA, per germline. The V and J ends lost 7 bases and 4 bases, in that order; junction bases with no gene match: 11. This CDR3 is 14 amino acids long. CDR3 sequence reads: CSATGTGWSTEAFF. In DNA form, the CDR3 reads TGCAGCGCCACCGGGACAGGTTGGAGCACTGAAGCTTTCTTT.

This chain joins TRBV6-5 and TRBJ2-1; no definite D call. Germline CDR1 is MNHEY and CDR2 is SVGAGI. With 0 bases removed from V and 0 bases from J, the gap between germline ends came to 6 bases. There are 15 residues in the CDR3. CDR3 region: CASSYSSPSYNEQFF. CDR3 DNA: TGTGCCAGCAGTTACTCCTCCCCCTCCTACAATGAGCAGTTCTTC.

This clone was counted only a few times. The genes are TRBV29-1 and TRBJ1-1; the D gene is possibly TRBD1 (6 bases). The V gene lost 7 bases and the J gene lost 4 bases, with 16 bases spanning the gap. This CDR3 is 13 amino acids long. CDR1 is SQVTM and CDR2 is ANQGSEA in the germline V gene. CDR3 loop: CSAVTGLGTEAFF. CDR3 DNA sequence: TGCAGCGCCGTAACAGGGCTGGGCACTGAAGCTTTCTTT.

This rearrangement joins TRBV11-2 to TRBJ2-7; TRBD2 aligns across 7 bases. J was trimmed by 2 bases and V by 3 bases; bases with no gene match: 4. The CDR3 contains 14 residues. CDR1 and CDR2 (germline): SGHAT, FQNNGV. CDR3 residues: CASSLAGEAYEQYF. The CDR3 DNA reads as TGTGCCAGCAGCTTGGCGGGAGAGGCCTACGAGCAGTACTTC.

This clone has only one observation. The rearrangement links TRBV7-8 to TRBJ2-1; TRBD2 matches at 9 bases. The CDR3 contains 16 residues. Germline V gene data show CDR1 as SGHVS and CDR2 as FQNEAQ. J was trimmed by 4 bases and V by 0 bases; bases with no gene match: 4. The CDR3 DNA reads TGTGCCAGCAGCTTAGCCGGCGGGGGGGTTTACAATGAGCAGTTCTTC. Its protein is CASSLAGGGVYNEQFF.

The rearrangement links TRBV28 to TRBJ1-1; a weak D match, TRBD1 (6 bases). This CDR3 is built from 16 residues. The ends were cut back, 4 bases at V and 6 bases at J, with 21 bases in the middle. Germline V gene sequence: CDR1 MDHEN, CDR2 SYDVKM. The CDR3 nucleotides are TGTGCCAGCAGTTCTCCATGGGACAAAACAGGCGCTGAAGCTTTCTTT. Protein sequence: CASSSPWDKTGAEAFF.

This chain uses TRBV4-2 with TRBJ1-4, with D unresolved. With 0 bases removed from V and 8 bases from J, the gap between germline ends came to 10 bases. The CDR3 is 14 residues long. CDR1 is LGHNA and CDR2 is YNFKEQ in the germline V gene. CDR3 in DNA: TGTGCCAGCAGCCAAGAGAGGGTCCGGGAAAAACTGTTTTTT. This gives the protein CASSQERVREKLFF.

The chain joins TRBV5-1 to TRBJ2-5; TRBD2 aligns across 8 bases. The J segment lost 3 bases and the V segment lost 4 bases, leaving 8 bases of the junction unmatched. Germline V lookup: CDR1 SGHRS, CDR2 YFSETQ. The length of the CDR3 is 15 residues. The CDR3 here is CASSRTTGGEETQYF. The CDR3 DNA reads TGCGCCAGCAGCCGGACTACCGGGGGGGAAGAGACCCAGTACTTC.

CDR3 in amino acids: CASSARLAGDFEQFF. Written as DNA, the CDR3 is TGTGCCAGCAGTGCCCGACTAGCGGGAGACTTCGAGCAGTTCTTC. The chain uses TRBV27 and TRBJ2-1; 12 bases map to TRBD2. The CDR3 consists of 15 residues. Germline V gene data show CDR1 as MNHEY and CDR2 as SMNVEV (reference sequence). Trimming cost V 5 bases and J 10 bases; bases outside gene matches: 9.

The chain carries TRBV15 and TRBJ2-3; tentative D call: TRBD2 (6 bases). The CDR3 consists of 14 residues. Germline CDR1 LNHNV, CDR2 YYDKDF (reference sequence). V gave up 1 base and J gave up 4 bases, with 9 bases separating them. The CDR3 loop is CATSRAREPDTQYF. CDR3 nucleotides: TGTGCCACCAGCAGAGCCCGGGAGCCAGATACGCAGTATTTT.

This clone showed up just once. The chain is built from TRBV19 and TRBJ1-5; D not certain. The CDR3 runs to 12 residues. The V and J ends lost 4 bases and 9 bases respectively, with 10 bases between them. Germline V lookup: CDR1 LNHDA, CDR2 SQIVND (reference sequence). The CDR3: CASSTGLGPQHF. The CDR3 DNA sequence: TGTGCCAGTAGTACCGGACTCGGGCCCCAGCATTTT.

In its sample, this clone was seen a few times. This chain connects TRBV13 to TRBJ2-7; TRBD1 is a possible D gene (6 bases). Germline CDR1 is PRHDT and CDR2 is FYEKMQ (reference sequence). Trimming took off 3 bases at V and 7 bases at J, with 16 bases between the two ends. The CDR3 is 14 residues long. CDR3 nucleotide sequence: TGTGCCAGCAGCTTGGTACCGGGACACAAAGAGCAGTACTTC. It is translated as CASSLVPGHKEQYF. Complete variable domain (other parts from reference TRBV13 and TRBJ2-7): AAGVIQSPRHLIKEKRETATLKCYPIPRHDTVYWYQQGPGQDPQFLISFYEKMQSDKGSIPDRFSAQQFSDYHSELNMSSLELGDSALYFCASSLVPGHKEQYFGPGTRLTVT.

This rearrangement joins TRBV29-1 to TRBJ2-7, with D possibly TRBD1 on 6 matching bases. Trimming removed 4 bases at V and 2 bases at J, with 12 bases between. In germline, CDR1 is SQVTM, CDR2 ANQGSEA. The CDR3 totals 13 residues. CDR3 region: CSVGDIRTYEQYF. The CDR3, as DNA: TGCAGCGTTGGGGACATTAGGACCTACGAGCAGTACTTC.

The rearrangement joins TRBV11-2 to TRBJ1-2; maybe TRBD1 (6 bases). Deletions cut 1 base from V and 6 bases from J, with 12 bases between. Germline CDR1 is SGHAT and CDR2 is FQNNGV. CDR3 length: 14 amino acids. CDR3 loop: CASSLGGLAHGYTF. The CDR3 DNA reads TGTGCCAGCAGCTTAGGGGGGCTTGCCCATGGCTACACCTTC.

This chain links TRBV5-1 with TRBJ1-4; 7 nucleotides line up with TRBD1. The CDR3 length is 15 residues. Per germline, CDR1 SGHRS and CDR2 YFSETQ. J gave up 8 bases and V 4 bases, and 11 bases lay outside the gene matches. Written as DNA, the CDR3 is TGCGCCAGCAGCATGACAGGGATGGGTGACGAAAAACTGTTTTTT. Translated: CASSMTGMGDEKLFF.

This chain links TRBV18 with TRBJ2-5; 12 nucleotides line up with TRBD2. There are 16 residues in the CDR3. Germline trimming cut 1 base from V and 5 bases from J; bases unmatched to any gene: 5. Germline lookup yields CDR1 KGHSH and CDR2 LQKENI. CDR3 residues: CASSPRGLAGRETQYF. The CDR3 region has the DNA TGTGCCAGCTCACCACGAGGACTAGCGGGGAGGGAGACCCAGTACTTC.

The chain couples TRBV5-4 to TRBJ2-5, with TRBD2 matching 9 bases. V trimming: 3 bases; J trimming: 6 bases; junction bases outside the gene matches: 9. The CDR3 runs 15 residues. Germline CDR1 is SGHNT and CDR2 is YYREEE (reference sequence). The CDR3 reads CASSSGAGGPQTQYF. The CDR3 region has the DNA TGTGCCAGCAGCTCTGGGGCGGGAGGGCCCCAGACCCAGTACTTC.

This rearrangement joins TRBV5-1 to TRBJ2-3, with D perhaps TRBD1 (6 bases). Germline V gene lookup returns CDR1 SGHRS and CDR2 YFSETQ. The V end lost 4 bases, the J end lost 8 bases, and 23 bases lay between the germline ends. This CDR3 is 16 amino acids long. Written as DNA, the CDR3 is TGCGCCAGCAGCCCCGAAGCAGGGGACCGTGGTGGTACGCAGTATTTT. Amino acids: CASSPEAGDRGGTQYF.

As to this clone: Its ends do not fully match the called genes, so a read error is possible. The chain couples TRBV6-1 to TRBJ1-2; TRBD1 might be the D (6 bases). CDR1 MNHNS and CDR2 SASEGT come from the germline V gene. The CDR3 runs 14 residues. This chain's CDR3 is CASSEANEGDGTVF. CDR3 bases: TGTGCCAGCAGTGAAGCCAACGAGGGGGACGGCACAGTTTTC.

The rearrangement links TRBV13 to TRBJ1-1; 8 bases match TRBD1. The trim removed 4 bases at V and 1 base at J, leaving 2 bases unmatched. This CDR3 spans 14 amino acids. CDR1 is PRHDT, CDR2 FYEKMQ, per germline (reference sequence). CDR3 coding DNA: TGTGCCAGCAGCTGGGACAGGCAGAACACTGAAGCTTTCTTT. Protein: CASSWDRQNTEAFF.